Listed below are T cell receptor beta chains from one sample, sequenced in a study of OX40 agonist ivuxolimab in advanced cancers. Data came from immunoSEQ multiplex PCR; TCRdb stores just in-frame clones and leaves some out. This table has 60,000 to 85,000 clones, around 83% appearing once. Specimen: CD4+ or CD8+ T cells sorted from blood, collected in a trial of the OX40 agonist ivuxolimab. These TCRs come from an adult with an advanced solid tumor such as melanoma, head and neck, liver or kidney cancer. Each CDR3 is given with its conserved first and last residue. D genes are given only for firm matches. Clone size appears in some rows only: once, few, many, or a class for an expanded clone.

v_call	j_call	d_call	clone_size	cdr3_aa	cdr3_nt
TRBV5-5	TRBJ1-5	NA	NA	CASSLAGEGMGQPQHF	TGTGCCAGCAGCTTGGCCGGGGAGGGGATGGGCCAGCCCCAGCATTTT
TRBV7-8	TRBJ2-2	TRBD1	NA	CASSPYRDRYTGELFF	TGTGCCAGCAGCCCATACCGGGACAGGTACACCGGGGAGCTGTTTTTT
TRBV2	TRBJ1-1	NA	NA	CASSEAAQGGATEAFF	TGTGCCAGCAGTGAAGCCGCGCAGGGAGGGGCCACTGAAGCTTTCTTT
TRBV11-2	TRBJ1-1	NA	many	CASSLVGGGMNTEAFF	TGTGCCAGCAGCTTAGTCGGAGGGGGAATGAACACTGAAGCTTTCTTT
TRBV5-1	TRBJ2-2	TRBD1	NA	CASSLGQGNTGELFF	TGCGCCAGCAGCCTAGGACAGGGGAACACCGGGGAGCTGTTTTTT
TRBV7-2	TRBJ2-3	TRBD2	NA	CASSPSSGAGTDTQYF	TGTGCCAGCAGCCCCAGTAGCGGGGCGGGTACAGATACGCAGTATTTT
TRBV5-1	TRBJ1-5	NA	few	CASSGDGNQPQHF	TGCGCCAGCTCCGGGGACGGCAATCAGCCCCAGCATTTT
TRBV15	TRBJ2-1	TRBD1	NA	CATSRNRDRDHNEQFF	TGTGCCACCAGCAGGAACCGGGACAGGGACCACAATGAGCAGTTCTTC
TRBV5-5	TRBJ2-1	NA	NA	CASSLHPEQTGLNEQFF	TGTGCCAGCAGCTTGCACCCAGAGCAGACAGGATTGAATGAGCAGTTCTTC
TRBV10-3	TRBJ2-7	NA	NA	CAISGLREQYF	TGTGCCATCAGCGGGTTAAGGGAGCAGTACTTC
TRBV5-1	TRBJ2-3	TRBD1	NA	CASSLLQGATDTQYF	TGCGCCAGCAGCTTGTTGCAGGGGGCCACAGATACGCAGTATTTT
TRBV7-2	TRBJ1-5	TRBD1	NA	CASSSNRGAIYSNQPQHF	TGTGCCAGCAGCTCGAACAGGGGAGCCATTTATAGCAATCAGCCCCAGCATTTT
TRBV6-6	TRBJ1-1	NA	NA	CASRDGFAPPEAFF	TGTGCCAGCAGGGACGGATTCGCCCCCCCTGAAGCTTTCTTT
TRBV25-1	TRBJ1-2	NA	NA	CASSFPLYGYTF	TGTGCCAGCAGTTTTCCGTTATATGGCTACACCTTC
TRBV7-9	TRBJ2-3	TRBD2	NA	CASSFSGGTDTQYF	TGTGCCAGCAGCTTTAGCGGGGGAACGGATACGCAGTATTTT
TRBV5-4	TRBJ1-1	TRBD1	NA	CASSLEGTGNTEAFF	TGTGCCAGCAGCTTAGAAGGGACAGGGAACACTGAAGCTTTCTTT
TRBV19	TRBJ1-2	NA	NA	CASSNRQLNYGYTF	TGTGCCAGTAGCAACCGACAGTTAAACTATGGCTACACCTTC
TRBV2	TRBJ2-5	NA	NA	CASSDFRGETQYF	TGTGCCAGCAGTGACTTTAGGGGGGAGACCCAGTACTTC
TRBV5-5	TRBJ1-1	TRBD1	many	CASSLRTGPSMNTEAFF	TGTGCCAGCAGCTTGAGGACAGGGCCCTCCATGAACACTGAAGCTTTCTTT
TRBV10-3	TRBJ1-2	NA	NA	CATIDRTGNGYTF	TGTGCCACCATTGACCGTACAGGGAATGGCTACACCTTC
TRBV30	TRBJ2-5	NA	NA	CACQPGEQETQYF	TGTGCCTGCCAGCCCGGGGAGCAAGAGACCCAGTACTTC
TRBV5-5	TRBJ1-2	TRBD1	NA	CASSPPTGERSYTF	TGTGCCAGCAGCCCACCCACAGGGGAGAGGAGCTACACCTTC
TRBV7-2	TRBJ1-2	NA	NA	CASSLNTDYTF	TGTGCCAGCAGCTTGAACACCGACTACACCTTC
TRBV27	TRBJ2-7	TRBD2	NA	CASTETSGGSYEQYF	TGTGCCAGCACCGAAACTAGCGGGGGGTCCTACGAGCAGTACTTC
TRBV29-1	TRBJ2-7	TRBD2	NA	CSVATGGMVEQYF	TGCAGCGTCGCGACGGGGGGAATGGTCGAGCAGTACTTC
TRBV6-5	TRBJ2-7	NA	NA	CASSYGASYEQYF	TGTGCCAGCAGTTACGGTGCCAGCTACGAGCAGTACTTC
TRBV6-6	TRBJ2-1	TRBD2	NA	CASRPGLAVYNEQFF	TGTGCCAGCAGGCCGGGACTAGCGGTTTACAATGAGCAGTTCTTC
TRBV5-1	TRBJ2-7	TRBD2	NA	CASSLEPDSGEGEQYF	TGCGCCAGCAGCTTGGAGCCTGATAGCGGGGAAGGCGAGCAGTACTTC
TRBV7-6	TRBJ2-5	NA	NA	CASIQTGAVQETQYF	TGTGCCAGCATCCAGACGGGGGCAGTCCAAGAGACCCAGTACTTC
TRBV19	TRBJ2-1	TRBD1	NA	CASSMLDRAREQFF	TGTGCCAGTAGTATGCTGGACAGGGCCAGGGAGCAGTTCTTC
TRBV4-1	TRBJ1-2	TRBD1	NA	CASSQDFRAGQSLYGYTF	TGCGCCAGCAGCCAAGATTTTCGCGCGGGACAGAGTTTGTATGGCTACACCTTC
TRBV2	TRBJ2-1	TRBD2	NA	CARRTSGGSEQFF	TGTGCCAGGCGGACTAGCGGGGGGAGTGAGCAGTTCTTC
TRBV28	TRBJ2-5	TRBD2	NA	CASSLGGGVKETQYF	TGTGCCAGCAGTTTGGGCGGGGGGGTTAAAGAGACCCAGTACTTC
TRBV28	TRBJ2-5	TRBD2	NA	CASSWLAGGQETQYF	TGTGCCAGCAGTTGGCTAGCGGGGGGACAAGAGACCCAGTACTTC
TRBV5-3	TRBJ2-1	TRBD1	few	CARSLNPLGGTGGSNEQFF	TGTGCCAGAAGCCTAAACCCCTTGGGGGGGACAGGGGGCTCGAATGAGCAGTTCTTC
TRBV12-5	TRBJ2-1	TRBD1	once	CASGGDRSTYNEQFF	TGTGCTAGTGGTGGGGACAGATCCACCTACAATGAGCAGTTCTTC
TRBV18	TRBJ1-2	NA	NA	CASSPEGAVGRDYGYTF	TGTGCCAGCTCACCCGAGGGAGCAGTCGGTAGGGACTATGGCTACACCTTC
TRBV4-1	TRBJ2-7	TRBD2	NA	CASSQDRGLAGGSSYEQYF	TGCGCCAGCAGCCAAGATCGAGGACTAGCGGGGGGGTCCTCCTACGAGCAGTACTTC
TRBV4-1	TRBJ1-5	TRBD1	NA	CASSQDQTGESNQPQHF	TGCGCCAGCAGCCAAGATCAGACAGGGGAGAGCAATCAGCCCCAGCATTTT
TRBV16	TRBJ1-6	NA	NA	CASSQSNSPLHF	TGTGCCAGCAGCCAATCGAATTCACCCCTCCACTTT
TRBV5-6	TRBJ2-7	TRBD1	once	CASSFGQGVGEQYF	TGTGCCAGCAGCTTTGGGCAGGGGGTGGGCGAGCAGTACTTC